This note documents a single TCR beta chain sequence. It has no known antigen specificity. Base quality data are lacking; no much larger clone is found one base away. The sample is drawn from a study of blood T cell repertoires in COVID-19 (dated by TCRdb to the early 2020s). At the level of the whole study: Samples covering the acute and convalescent phases of COVID-19 were provided by collaborators in the United States, Italy and Spain. The dataset comprised deeply sampled blood TCRbeta repertoires from subjects exposed to, actively infected with, or recovered from COVID-19. HLA class I and class II types, where available, came from metadata supplied by the sample provider rather than from assay-based typing. The material from the prospective study consisted of cDNA or gDNA derived from T cells, B-cell-depleted T cells, or PBMCs. Nearly every sample came with metadata listing a de-identified subject ID, COVID-19 status, age in years and sex. The samples were drawn from two sources: the first 160 participants of the ongoing ImmuneRACE study, and over 1,000 subjects contributed by 6 global collaborators. The repertoires were released in a freely available public database meant as a resource for research on the immune response to SARS-CoV-2. General study outcomes and caveats: How much clinical and demographic metadata was included differed by source and by participant, and the metadata was provided uncurated.

The collaborating institutions used their own protocols to collect whole blood in K2EDTA tubes. For TCRbeta analysis, collaborator samples were shipped as frozen whole blood, as isolated PBMCs, or as DNA extracted from either sample type. TCRbeta CDR3 regions were amplified from genomic DNA using the immunoSEQ Assay, a bias-controlled multiplex PCR. As for the original processing: Within the assay, amplification of reference gene primers was used to estimate how many nucleated cells each sample contained. To quantify the absolute abundance of each unique TCRbeta CDR3 rearrangement, sequence reads were collapsed and filtered. For each sample, productive Simpson clonality was calculated by taking the square root of Simpson's diversity index across productive rearrangements. As stored in TCRdb, this immuneACCESS dataset retains in-frame rearrangements with V and J assigned. A fraction of the clones does not appear; measured against another copy, unresolved V genes explain less than half of the discrepancy, and the remainder lacks a known reason. Clone size and V and J calls were adopted from that table, with D and trimming inferred from the DNA. Counted in this sample were fewer than 150,000 clones; roughly 90% of them appeared once. The ten largest account for 10% to 13% of the sample.

Spanning cysteine to phenylalanine, the CDR3 consists of 16 amino acids. Only the CDR3 DNA stays, 48 bases, in frame from base 1. The germline V gene specifies MGHRA as CDR1 and YSYEKL as CDR2. V is pruned by 2 bases and J by 0 bases, leaving 4 bases of the junction without a gene match. The source material was peripheral blood. The TCR originated in a man aged 50 to 59 with active or convalescent COVID-19. The rearranged segments are TRBV4-1 and TRBJ2-3; 8 of the junction bases match TRBD2. The nucleotide sequence reads as follows: TGCGCCAGCAGCCAAAACATAGCGGGAAGCACAGATACGCAGTATTTT. It encodes CASSQNIAGSTDTQYF.